This T cell receptor beta chain was obtained from a study of OX40 agonist ivuxolimab in advanced cancers. As regards this clone: The antigen is not known.

Germline CDR1 is SGHNT and CDR2 is YENEEA. This CDR3 contains 11 residues. Data came from immunoSEQ multiplex PCR; TCRdb stores just in-frame clones and leaves some out. The sample has tens of thousands of clones, 85% to 90% seen once; the top ten hold 6.5%. Findings of the study overall: At 0.1 to 3.0 mg/kg, CD4+ and CD8+ blood T cells expanded clonally by week 6. Partial responders receiving 0.1-3.0 mg/kg showed among the lowest clonal expansion.

This sequence originates from an adult with an advanced solid tumor such as melanoma, head and neck, liver or kidney cancer. The rearrangement uses TRBV11-3 and TRBJ2-7; D is uncertain. The J call may not be correct, given that the DNA end is closer to TRBJ2-4. Sequences were derived from CD4+ or CD8+ T cells sorted from blood, sampled in a trial of the OX40 agonist ivuxolimab. The CDR3 DNA is TGTGCCAGCAGTTATGGGGACATTCAGTACTTC. It yields the protein CASSYGDIQYF.